This T cell receptor beta chain originates from a study of tumor-infiltrating lymphocytes in primary liver carcinoma. About this clonotype: An end of the junction differs from the germline gene, which may be a read error.

cDNA specific to TCR beta was made from 500 ng of total RNA, with a constant-region primer employed for priming. Investigators got TCR beta libraries out of three nested multiplex PCR rounds, done with slightly modified ARM-PCR. TRBV1-TRBV30 forward and Cbeta reverse primers drove the first two roughly 10-cycle rounds. MiXCR, applied by TCRdb to the multiplex PCR reads, yields one record per CDR3 protein. Among more than 85,000 distinct CDR3 sequences listed, 82% were seen once. Investigators took RNA and DNA out together from about 19-30 mg of unsorted bulk tissue. The CDR3 has 17 residues. The germline V gene has CDR1 WSHSY and CDR2 SAAADI.

This sequence originates from a man in his forties with primary liver carcinoma and hepatitis B virus infection. Sample: liver tumor tissue from sampling region 3. Subset defined: tumor region T3, left-lateral pole. The gene calls are TRBV10-2 and TRBJ2-7, with 8 bases aligning to TRBD2. CDR3 sequence (DNA): TGCACCAGTACCTCAACCGGGACTAGTGGGAGGGCCAACGAGCAGTACTTC. Protein sequence: CTSTSTGTSGRANEQYF.